The 6 T cell receptor beta chains given below trace back to one sample, sequenced in a study of T cells in lung cancer brain metastases. Profiling relied on immunoSEQ multiplex PCR, and the TCRdb table lists in-frame clones only, not all of them. This sample has about 3,500 clones, with 80% to 90% found just once. The sample consisted of tumor tissue from the primary lung tumor. These receptors all stem from a woman aged 50 to 60 with non-small cell lung cancer.

This chain connects TRBV2 to TRBJ1-2, with 8 bases lining up with TRBD1. With 6 bases clipped from V and 6 bases from J, the junction kept 6 bases outside the gene matches. Germline assignment: CDR1 SNHLY and CDR2 FYNNEI. The CDR3 has 13 amino acids. The CDR3 nucleotides read TGTGCCAGCAGAAGGACAGGGATGGATGGCTACACCTTC. Translated, it gives CASRRTGMDGYTF.

The genes are TRBV7-3 and TRBJ1-5; a weak D match, TRBD1 (6 bases). The CDR3 runs 14 residues. V gave up 5 bases and J gave up 5 bases, with 13 bases separating them. CDR1 and CDR2 (germline): SGHTA, FQGTGA. In DNA form, the CDR3 reads TGTGCCAGCAGCCCAAGGGGGGGCGATCAGCCCCAGCATTTT. This translates into CASSPRGGDQPQHF.

The rearrangement links TRBV5-4 to TRBJ1-2; D is ambiguous. Germline V gene data show CDR1 as SGHNT and CDR2 as YYREEE (reference sequence). Trimming took 2 bases from V and 3 from J, leaving 11 bases between them. This CDR3 spans 14 amino acids. CDR3 bases: TGTGCCAGCAGCTTCAAGGAGTATTACTATGGCTACACCTTC. Its translation is CASSFKEYYYGYTF.

The chain links TRBV27 to TRBJ1-1; D gene uncertain. The CDR3 spans 15 residues. Germline V gives CDR1 MNHEY, CDR2 SMNVEV (reference sequence). V shed 1 base and J shed 0 bases, with 9 bases lying between them. CDR3 DNA sequence: TGTGCCAGCAGTTTATTGGGCCGGTTGAACACTGAAGCTTTCTTT. Its protein product is CASSLLGRLNTEAFF.

The chain's CDR3 is CASSRSGGGNTEAFF. In nucleotides, the CDR3 is TGTGCCAGCAGCCGTTCTGGGGGGGGGAACACTGAAGCTTTCTTT. The V call is TRBV9, the J call TRBJ1-1; maybe TRBD1 (5 bases). Trimming removed 4 bases at V and 1 base at J, with 14 bases between. CDR3 length: 15 amino acids. From germline, CDR1 is SGDLS and CDR2 YYNGEE.

This clone was found a few times. The rearrangement links TRBV19 to TRBJ2-7; 8 bases match TRBD1. The CDR3 is 14 amino acids. The V segment lost 6 bases and the J segment 6 bases; nucleotides outside the gene matches: 10. Germline values: CDR1 LNHDA, CDR2 SQIVND (reference sequence). The CDR3 here is CASSQGARKGEQYF. CDR3 DNA sequence: TGTGCCAGTAGCCAGGGGGCCAGGAAGGGCGAGCAGTACTTC.